Listed here are 5 T cell receptor beta chains from one sample, sequenced in a study of cytomegalovirus exposure and HLA in healthy donors. Clones were read by immunoSEQ multiplex PCR, and TCRdb kept only the in-frame ones, dropping some. The sample carries 150,000 to 250,000 clones, 80% to 90% recorded once. Sequencing was performed on PBMCs. The receptors shown here come from a woman aged 25 to 39 in good health and CMV-seropositive.

The chain couples TRBV30 to TRBJ1-1; 8 bases align to TRBD1. CDR3 length: 14 amino acids. Germline CDR1 and CDR2: GTSNPN and SVGIG (reference sequence). V was clipped by 3 bases and J by 4 bases; unmatched bases: 7. This chain's CDR3 is CAWRGQGLFTEAFF. The CDR3 nucleotides read TGTGCCTGGAGAGGACAGGGTTTGTTCACTGAAGCTTTCTTT.

This chain connects TRBV5-1 to TRBJ2-5; no definite D call. Germline values: CDR1 SGHRS, CDR2 YFSETQ. This CDR3 has 14 amino acids. With 4 bases removed from V and 1 base from J, the gap between germline ends came to 11 bases. CDR3 in amino acids: CASSVRTSQETQYF. CDR3 nucleotide sequence: TGCGCCAGCAGCGTTCGAACCAGCCAAGAGACCCAGTACTTC.

This clone has a handful of counts. The chain has TRBV6-5 and TRBJ2-7, with 7 positions matching TRBD2. Germline V gene sequence: CDR1 MNHEY, CDR2 SVGAGI. The trim removed 5 bases at V and 5 bases at J, leaving 12 bases unmatched. The CDR3 is 15 amino acids. The CDR3, as DNA: TGTGCCAGCAGTCAACTTAGCGGGCCTGCCCACGAGCAGTACTTC. It specifies CASSQLSGPAHEQYF.

There are a few counts of this clone. The chain employs TRBV29-1 and TRBJ1-2; TRBD1 is a possible D gene (5 bases). The V end lost 2 bases, the J end lost 3 bases, and 7 bases lay between the germline ends. There are 12 residues in the CDR3. The V gene's germline CDR1 is SQVTM and CDR2 ANQGSEA. In nucleotides, the CDR3 is TGCAGCGTTGAACAACAGGACTATGGCTACACCTTC. Amino acids: CSVEQQDYGYTF.

The CDR3 DNA reads TGTGCCACCAGCAGGGATACCCGGGACAGGGCCTACGAGCAGTACTTC. Its protein product is CATSRDTRDRAYEQYF. The chain recombines TRBV15 with TRBJ2-7; 9 nucleotides align to TRBD1. CDR1 LNHNV and CDR2 YYDKDF come from the germline V gene (reference sequence). The V and J ends lost 3 bases and 2 bases, in that order; junction bases with no gene match: 8. The length of the CDR3 is 16 residues.